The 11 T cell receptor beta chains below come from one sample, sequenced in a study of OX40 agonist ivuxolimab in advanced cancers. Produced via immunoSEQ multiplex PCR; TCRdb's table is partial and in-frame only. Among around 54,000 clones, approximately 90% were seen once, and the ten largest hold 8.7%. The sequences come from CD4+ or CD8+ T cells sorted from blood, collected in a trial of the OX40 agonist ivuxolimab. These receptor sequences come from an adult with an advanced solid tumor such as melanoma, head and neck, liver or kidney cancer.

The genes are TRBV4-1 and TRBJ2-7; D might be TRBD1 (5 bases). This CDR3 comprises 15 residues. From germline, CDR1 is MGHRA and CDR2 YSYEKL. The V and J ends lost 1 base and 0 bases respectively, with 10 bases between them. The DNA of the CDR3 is TGCGCCAGCAGCCAAGTTCAGGGAAGCTCCTACGAGCAGTACTTC. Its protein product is CASSQVQGSSYEQYF.

The CDR3 reads CASSDGQGADTQYF. The CDR3 nucleotides are TGTGCCAGCAGTGACGGACAGGGGGCAGATACGCAGTATTTT. The rearrangement links TRBV6-4 to TRBJ2-3, with TRBD1 identical over 10 bases. The CDR3 extends over 14 amino acids. Losses at the gene ends were 2 bases for V and 4 bases for J; bases not matched to a gene: 0. CDR1 and CDR2 (germline): MRHNA, SNTAGT.

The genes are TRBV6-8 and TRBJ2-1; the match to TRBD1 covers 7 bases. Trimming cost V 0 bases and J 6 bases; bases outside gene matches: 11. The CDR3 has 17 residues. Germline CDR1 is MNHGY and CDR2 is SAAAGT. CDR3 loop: CASSYSGRDRDSNEQFF. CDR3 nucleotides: TGTGCCAGCAGTTACTCCGGTAGGGACAGAGACTCCAATGAGCAGTTCTTC.

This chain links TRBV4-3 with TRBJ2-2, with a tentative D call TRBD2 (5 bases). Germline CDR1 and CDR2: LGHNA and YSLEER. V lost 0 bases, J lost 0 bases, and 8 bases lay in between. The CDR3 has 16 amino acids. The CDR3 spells CASSQEPEANTGELFF. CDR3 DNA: TGCGCCAGCAGCCAAGAGCCGGAGGCGAACACCGGGGAGCTGTTTTTT.

The CDR3: CASSGPMEERYGYTF. In nucleotides, the CDR3 is TGCGCCAGCAGCGGGCCAATGGAGGAACGCTATGGCTACACCTTC. The chain employs TRBV5-1 and TRBJ1-2; no reliable D call. Germline V CDR1 and CDR2: SGHRS, YFSETQ. The CDR3 spans 15 residues. Between the trimmed V and J ends, which lost 4 bases and 4 bases, there was a span of 17 bases.

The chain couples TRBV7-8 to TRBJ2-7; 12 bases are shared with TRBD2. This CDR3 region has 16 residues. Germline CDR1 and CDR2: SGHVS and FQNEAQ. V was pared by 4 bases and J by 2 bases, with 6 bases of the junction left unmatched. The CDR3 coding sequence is TGTGCCAGCAGCTCCAGGACTAGCGGGACCGCCTACGAGCAGTACTTC. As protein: CASSSRTSGTAYEQYF.

CDR3 amino acids: CASSSERLGSSAYEQYF. The CDR3, as DNA: TGCGCCAGCAGCTCGGAACGTCTAGGTTCCTCGGCGTACGAGCAGTACTTC. This sequence joins TRBV5-1 and TRBJ2-7, with D unresolved. Germline CDR1 and CDR2: SGHRS and YFSETQ. The CDR3 length is 17 residues. The V end lost 3 bases, the J end lost 4 bases, and 23 bases lay between the germline ends.

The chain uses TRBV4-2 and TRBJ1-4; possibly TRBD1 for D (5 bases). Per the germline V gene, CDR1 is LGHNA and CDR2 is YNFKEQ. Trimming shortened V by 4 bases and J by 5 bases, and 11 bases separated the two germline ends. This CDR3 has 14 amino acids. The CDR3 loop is CASSPRDQNEKLFF. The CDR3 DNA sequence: TGTGCCAGCAGCCCCCGGGACCAGAATGAAAAACTGTTTTTT.

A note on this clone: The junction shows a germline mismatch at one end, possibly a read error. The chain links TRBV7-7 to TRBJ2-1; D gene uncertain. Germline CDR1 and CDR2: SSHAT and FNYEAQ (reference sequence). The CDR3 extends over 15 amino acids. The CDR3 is CASSSTVQSYNEQFF. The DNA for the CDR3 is TGTGCTAGCAGCTCTACGGTGCAGAGTTACAATGAGCAGTTCTTC.

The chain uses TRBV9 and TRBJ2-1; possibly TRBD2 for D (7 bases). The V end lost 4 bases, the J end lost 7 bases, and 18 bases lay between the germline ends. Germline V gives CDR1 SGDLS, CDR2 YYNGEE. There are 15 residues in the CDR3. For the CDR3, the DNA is TGTGCCAGCAGCCCTAGTGGGGGGGCTGGTAATGAGCAGTTCTTC. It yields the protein CASSPSGGAGNEQFF. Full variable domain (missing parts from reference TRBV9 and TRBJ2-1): DSGVTQTPKHLITATGQRVTLRCSPRSGDLSVYWYQQSLDQGLQFLIQYYNGEERAKGNILERFSAQQFPDLHSELNLSSLELGDSALYFCASSPSGGAGNEQFFGPGTRLTVL.

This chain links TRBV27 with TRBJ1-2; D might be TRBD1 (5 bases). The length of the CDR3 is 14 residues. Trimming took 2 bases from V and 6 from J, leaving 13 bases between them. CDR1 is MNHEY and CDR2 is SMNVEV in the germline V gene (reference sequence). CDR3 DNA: TGTGCCAGCAGTTTAGGCGGGGGAATGAATGGCTACACCTTC. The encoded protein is CASSLGGGMNGYTF.